Listed below are T cell receptor beta chains from one sample, sequenced in a study of cytomegalovirus exposure and HLA in healthy donors. Some clones are missing from TCRdb's copy, which holds only in-frame ones; the method was immunoSEQ multiplex PCR. The sample shows about 300,000 clones, 70% to 90% of them seen only once. Sequencing was carried out using PBMCs. The origin of the receptors is a woman between 18 and 29 years old in good health and CMV-seronegative. The CDR3 runs from the conserved cysteine through the conserved F or W. A D gene is named only where the DNA matches it firmly. Part of the rows lack a size; the others show once, few, many or a class for expanded clones.

d_call: NA
v_call: TRBV6-5
j_call: TRBJ1-1
clone_size: NA
cdr3_aa: CASLGYTEAFF
cdr3_nt: TGTGCCAGCCTCGGGTACACTGAAGCTTTCTTT

d_call: TRBD2
v_call: TRBV11-2
j_call: TRBJ2-5
clone_size: NA
cdr3_aa: CASSLAGGPLETQYF
cdr3_nt: TGTGCCAGCTCCTTAGCGGGAGGGCCGCTAGAGACCCAGTACTTC

d_call: NA
v_call: TRBV4-3
j_call: TRBJ1-3
clone_size: NA
cdr3_aa: CASSQESGTSGNTIYF
cdr3_nt: TGCGCCAGCAGCCAAGAATCAGGCACCTCTGGAAACACCATATATTTT

d_call: NA
v_call: TRBV28
j_call: TRBJ1-4
clone_size: NA
cdr3_aa: CASRDDRVGEKLFF
cdr3_nt: TGTGCCAGCAGGGACGACAGAGTGGGAGAAAAACTGTTTTTT

d_call: NA
v_call: TRBV28
j_call: TRBJ2-7
clone_size: NA
cdr3_aa: CASTSSGYEQYF
cdr3_nt: TGTGCCAGCACTTCCTCGGGGTACGAGCAGTACTTC

d_call: NA
v_call: TRBV21-1
j_call: TRBJ1-3
clone_size: NA
cdr3_aa: CAWLCTIYF
cdr3_nt: TGTGCCTGGCTCTGCACCATATATTTT

d_call: TRBD2
v_call: TRBV28
j_call: TRBJ2-1
clone_size: NA
cdr3_aa: CASTSGKNEQFF
cdr3_nt: TGTGCCAGCACTAGCGGGAAAAATGAGCAGTTCTTC

d_call: TRBD1
v_call: TRBV5-4
j_call: TRBJ2-2
clone_size: NA
cdr3_aa: CASSPGTGGTGELFF
cdr3_nt: TGTGCCAGCAGTCCCGGGACAGGGGGGACCGGGGAGCTGTTTTTT

d_call: NA
v_call: TRBV28
j_call: TRBJ1-2
clone_size: NA
cdr3_aa: CASSFTGSYTF
cdr3_nt: TGTGCCAGCAGTTTTACAGGGAGCTACACCTTC

d_call: TRBD1
v_call: TRBV30
j_call: TRBJ1-2
clone_size: NA
cdr3_aa: CAWSKTGGASGYGYTF
cdr3_nt: TGTGCCTGGAGTAAGACAGGGGGCGCGTCAGGCTATGGCTACACCTTC

d_call: TRBD1
v_call: TRBV7-9
j_call: TRBJ1-1
clone_size: NA
cdr3_aa: CASSLVPGGTEAFF
cdr3_nt: TGTGCCAGCAGCTTAGTGCCAGGGGGGACTGAAGCTTTCTTT

d_call: TRBD2
v_call: TRBV19
j_call: TRBJ2-2
clone_size: NA
cdr3_aa: CASTIWVAGGNTGELFF
cdr3_nt: TGTGCCAGTACCATATGGGTAGCGGGGGGGAACACCGGGGAGCTGTTTTTT

d_call: NA
v_call: TRBV27
j_call: TRBJ2-1
clone_size: NA
cdr3_aa: CASSFQGLGGNNEQFF
cdr3_nt: TGTGCCAGCAGTTTCCAGGGACTCGGAGGGAACAATGAGCAGTTCTTC

d_call: TRBD1
v_call: TRBV28
j_call: TRBJ1-5
clone_size: NA
cdr3_aa: CASSFNGQGINQPQHF
cdr3_nt: TGTGCCAGCAGTTTCAATGGACAGGGCATCAATCAGCCCCAGCATTTT

d_call: TRBD2
v_call: TRBV4-3
j_call: TRBJ2-2
clone_size: NA
cdr3_aa: CASSFTSGNTGELFF
cdr3_nt: TGCGCCAGCAGCTTCACTAGCGGGAACACCGGGGAGCTGTTTTTT

d_call: TRBD2
v_call: TRBV6-4
j_call: TRBJ2-1
clone_size: few
cdr3_aa: CASSAGTSDYNEQFF
cdr3_nt: TGTGCCAGCAGTGCTGGGACTAGCGATTACAATGAGCAGTTCTTC

d_call: NA
v_call: TRBV6-6
j_call: TRBJ2-2
clone_size: few
cdr3_aa: CASSYSSGRHTGELFF
cdr3_nt: TGTGCCAGCAGTTACTCGTCAGGGCGGCACACCGGGGAGCTGTTTTTT

d_call: NA
v_call: TRBV16
j_call: TRBJ2-7
clone_size: NA
cdr3_aa: CASSQSAGASYEQYF
cdr3_nt: TGTGCCAGCAGCCAATCCGCAGGGGCCTCCTACGAGCAGTACTTC

d_call: NA
v_call: TRBV5-6
j_call: TRBJ2-5
clone_size: NA
cdr3_aa: CASSLALRRGQETQYF
cdr3_nt: TGTGCCAGCAGCTTGGCCCTCCGGCGGGGCCAAGAGACCCAGTACTTC